This T cell receptor beta chain was recorded in a study of regulatory T cells in long-lasting Graves disease. Arm-PCR with iRepertoire HTBI primers amplified the CDR3 regions for these TCR beta libraries. From the multiplex PCR reads, TCRdb called clonotypes with MiXCR, one entry per CDR3 protein. Of some 340,000 distinct CDR3 sequences listed, around 11% are singletons. Time point denoted: newly diagnosed GD, antithyroid drugs for less than 3 months. From PBMCs, RNA was extracted and then used to make the TCR library. Patients came from an endocrinology department in Xi'an, China. General study results and limits: The number of shared public clonotypes was higher in persistent patients (2,741) than new patients (about 910).

V gave up 4 bases and J gave up 8 bases; unmatched junction bases: 3. The germline V gene encodes CDR1 SGHVS and CDR2 FQNEAQ. The CDR3 loop spans 13 amino acids. About this clonotype: Its antigen is currently unknown.

Separately, the same data were catalogued under a study of T cells in Graves' hyperthyroidism and ophthalmopathy. That paper adds: Uncontrolled infections, other autoimmune diseases, pregnancy or lactation led to exclusion of patients.

The receptor was isolated from a woman between 18 and 29 years old with Graves disease. The rearrangement links TRBV7-8 to TRBJ2-1; TRBD2 matches at 9 bases. The starting material was peripheral blood mononuclear cells (PBMCs), obtained at new diagnosis, from a patient treated with antithyroid drugs. CDR3 coding DNA: TGTGCCAGCAGCTCTCGGACTAGCGATGAGCAGTTCTTC. Its translation is CASSSRTSDEQFF.